The 19 T cell receptor beta chains below all came from one sample that was sequenced in a study of shared clonotypes between healthy human individuals. Measured with immunoSEQ multiplex PCR; TCRdb has only the in-frame clones, and not every one. Of 300,000 to 400,000 clones listed, approximately 74% are singletons. Sequenced: memory CD4+ T cells sorted from blood. The subset here: CD45RA-negative fraction. The receptors derive from a man younger than 45 in good health.

The chain joins TRBV6-6 to TRBJ2-5, with D possibly matching TRBD1 (5 bases). V dropped 5 bases and J dropped 0 bases, with 13 bases sitting between them. The V gene's germline CDR1 is MNHNY and CDR2 SVGAGI (reference sequence). The CDR3 sequence is 15 residues long. CDR3 amino acids: CASSPDRVYQETQYF. CDR3 nucleotides: TGTGCCAGCAGTCCAGACAGAGTCTACCAAGAGACCCAGTACTTC.

This clone has just one count. The chain carries TRBV11-2 and TRBJ2-7; D ambiguous. The CDR3 sequence is 12 residues long. Trimming pared 1 base from V and 6 bases from J, leaving 7 bases between. Germline values: CDR1 SGHAT, CDR2 FQNNGV. The CDR3 region is CASSLGELEQYF. CDR3 nucleotides: TGTGCCAGCAGCTTAGGCGAGCTCGAGCAGTACTTC.

Details on this clone: Distinct nucleotide sequences in the sample also encode this CDR3. The V and J genes are TRBV9 and TRBJ2-2; TRBD2 matches at 7 bases. The V gene end was trimmed by 0 bases and the J gene end by 4 bases; junction bases not matched to a gene: 6. Germline V gives CDR1 SGDLS, CDR2 YYNGEE. CDR3 length: 16 residues. CDR3 nucleotide sequence: TGTGCCAGCAGCGTAGTGGCGGGAGTGGGCACCGGGGAGCTGTTTTTT. Its protein product is CASSVVAGVGTGELFF.

This clone has more than one count but fewer than ten. The genes are TRBV2 and TRBJ2-4, with 9 nucleotides matching TRBD1. Germline lookup yields CDR1 SNHLY and CDR2 FYNNEI. The CDR3 loop spans 13 amino acids. V shed 3 bases and J 7 bases; nucleotides not matched to a gene: 1. CDR3 coding DNA: TGTGCCAGCAGTGACGGGACAGGGAACATTCAGTACTTC. This sequence encodes CASSDGTGNIQYF.

The chain is built from TRBV7-9 and TRBJ2-1, with D hard to call. The CDR3 loop spans 14 amino acids. Trimming stripped 3 bases from V and 9 bases from J, with 15 bases between. The germline V gene encodes CDR1 SEHNR and CDR2 FQNEAQ (reference sequence). CDR3 residues: CASSFGDYLSEQFF. The CDR3 DNA sequence: TGTGCCAGCAGCTTTGGGGATTATTTAAGTGAGCAGTTCTTC.

The CDR3 DNA is TGTGCCAGCAGCTTAGTTTCAAGGACAGGGGACTTGAGATACACCTTC. Translated: CASSLVSRTGDLRYTF. The V call is TRBV7-2, the J call TRBJ1-2; TRBD1 matches at 9 bases. The trim removed 1 base at V and 11 bases at J, leaving 14 bases unmatched. Germline-derived CDR1 and CDR2 are SGHTA and FQGNSA. The CDR3 length is 16 residues.

V and J are TRBV11-2 and TRBJ2-7, with D hard to call. This CDR3 region has 15 residues. CDR1 SGHAT and CDR2 FQNNGV come from the germline V gene. Trimming cost V 0 bases and J 2 bases, with 11 bases left between them. The CDR3 DNA sequence: TGTGCCAGCAGCTTAGAGGCAGAAACAACCTACGAGCAGTACTTC. Translating it yields CASSLEAETTYEQYF.

This clone was detected a few times. The chain has TRBV27 and TRBJ1-4, with no clear D. Germline assignment: CDR1 MNHEY and CDR2 SMNVEV (reference sequence). The CDR3 loop spans 18 amino acids. V lost 5 bases, J lost 4 bases, and 23 bases lay in between. CDR3 sequence reads: CASSPSPRTVGYNEKLFF. The CDR3 coding sequence is TGTGCCAGCAGTCCATCACCCAGGACGGTGGGATATAATGAAAAACTGTTTTTT.

The chain has TRBV6-6 and TRBJ2-7, with 10 nucleotides matching TRBD2. CDR1 is MNHNY, CDR2 SVGAGI, per germline (reference sequence). The trim removed 6 bases at V and 0 bases at J, leaving 5 bases unmatched. The CDR3 is made up of 15 amino acids. The DNA of the CDR3 is TGTGCCAGCAGACCACTAGCGGGGCCCTCCTACGAGCAGTACTTC. This translates into CASRPLAGPSYEQYF.

The V gene is TRBV7-2, the J gene TRBJ2-7; TRBD2 might be the D (6 bases). The CDR3 loop spans 17 amino acids. The V end was cut by 5 bases, the J end by 7 bases, with 27 bases between. Germline V gives CDR1 SGHTA, CDR2 FQGNSA. CDR3 loop: CASSRGGVGGLEREQYF. The CDR3, as DNA: TGTGCCAGCAGCCGAGGTGGAGTCGGGGGACTTGAGCGTGAGCAGTACTTC.

The chain couples TRBV9 to TRBJ2-1, with 7 bases identical to TRBD2. The V segment lost 4 bases and the J segment 1 base; nucleotides outside the gene matches: 5. The CDR3 is made up of 15 amino acids. Germline CDR1 is SGDLS and CDR2 is YYNGEE. CDR3 sequence: CASSRTSKSYNEQFF. The DNA for the CDR3 is TGTGCCAGCAGCCGGACTAGTAAATCCTACAATGAGCAGTTCTTC.

The rearrangement joins TRBV28 to TRBJ2-5, with D hard to call. V shed 3 bases and J shed 4 bases, with 6 bases lying between them. Germline V CDR1 and CDR2: MDHEN, SYDVKM. The CDR3 is 12 residues long. The CDR3 loop is CASSFVSETQYF. The CDR3, as DNA: TGTGCCAGCAGTTTTGTGTCAGAGACCCAGTACTTC. The complete variable domain, with remaining parts taken from reference TRBV28 and TRBJ2-5, reads DVKVTQSSRYLVKRTGEKVFLECVQDMDHENMFWYRQDPGLGLRLIYFSYDVKMKEKGDIPEGYSVSREKKERFSLILESASTNQTSMYLCASSFVSETQYFGPGTRLLVL.

The chain links TRBV18 to TRBJ2-3; 10 nucleotides agree with TRBD1. Trimming at V came to 3 bases and at J to 4 bases, leaving 4 bases not matched to a gene. Germline CDR1 and CDR2: KGHSH and LQKENI. This CDR3 spans 15 amino acids. CDR3 DNA: TGTGCCAGCTCACCGGACAGGGGGAGTGCAGATACGCAGTATTTT. The encoded protein is CASSPDRGSADTQYF.

DNA of the CDR3: TGTGCCAGTGCCCCCCGGCTAGCCGTACAAGAGACCCAGTACTTC. It translates to CASAPRLAVQETQYF. The chain links TRBV19 to TRBJ2-5, with D perhaps matching TRBD2 (5 bases). Germline V gene sequence: CDR1 LNHDA, CDR2 SQIVND (reference sequence). The CDR3 has 15 amino acids. V lost 8 bases, J lost 2 bases, and 18 bases lay in between.

The chain links TRBV5-1 to TRBJ2-1; weak D call: TRBD1 (6 bases). The germline gives CDR1 SGHRS, CDR2 YFSETQ. Deletions cut 0 bases from V and 1 base from J, with 8 bases between. The CDR3 is 15 amino acids. CDR3 sequence: CASSLVQGSYNEQFF. The CDR3 region has the DNA TGCGCCAGCAGCTTGGTACAGGGTTCCTACAATGAGCAGTTCTTC.

This chain links TRBV27 with TRBJ2-5, with TRBD2 matching over 9 bases. The V and J ends lost 11 bases and 5 bases, in that order; junction bases with no gene match: 12. The length of the CDR3 is 14 residues. Germline CDR1 and CDR2: MNHEY and SMNVEV (reference sequence). This CDR3 is CASRGLAIGETQYF. The DNA for the CDR3 is TGTGCCTCACGTGGACTAGCGATAGGGGAGACCCAGTACTTC.

This clone was counted at least ten times. The J gene is TRBJ2-3, the V gene TRBV7-2; D ambiguous. Trimming removed 0 bases from V and 1 base from J, with 11 bases in between. The CDR3 consists of 16 residues. Germline CDR1 is SGHTA and CDR2 is FQGNSA. The CDR3 sequence is CASSLAPQRRTDTQYF. The CDR3 coding sequence is TGTGCCAGCAGCTTAGCGCCCCAGCGTCGCACAGATACGCAGTATTTT. The full variable domain, completed using reference TRBV7-2 and TRBJ2-3, is GAGVSQSPSNKVTEKGKDVELRCDPISGHTALYWYRQSLGQGLEFLIYFQGNSAPDKSGLPSDRFSAERTGGSVSTLTIQRTQQEDSAVYLCASSLAPQRRTDTQYFGPGTRLTVL.

This clone was counted a single time. The CDR3 DNA follows: TGTGCCAGCAGCCCCACTGGGGTAGCGGGAGGAAAGCAGTATTTT. As protein: CASSPTGVAGGKQYF. The V gene is TRBV5-6, the J gene TRBJ2-3; 10 bases line up with TRBD2. The V and J ends lost 4 bases and 11 bases, in that order; junction bases with no gene match: 13. The CDR3 consists of 15 residues. The V gene's germline CDR1 is SGHDT and CDR2 YYEEEE.

V gene TRBV7-2 combines with J gene TRBJ2-2, with D perhaps matching TRBD1 or TRBD2 (6 bases each). CDR1 is SGHTA and CDR2 is FQGNSA in the germline V gene. The ends were cut back, 4 bases at V and 5 bases at J, with 14 bases in the middle. There are 15 residues in the CDR3. CDR3 nucleotide sequence: TGTGCCAGCAGCTCGTGGGGGGCTCGGACCGGGGAGCTGTTTTTT. Residues: CASSSWGARTGELFF.